The T cell receptor (beta chain) described here comes from a study of T cells in Graves' hyperthyroidism and ophthalmopathy. Criteria for exclusion of patients were uncontrolled infection, other autoimmune disease, pregnancy or lactation. This clonotype was counted a single time. Amplification of TCR beta CDR3 regions was performed using RNA transcripts as template. The HTBI set primed first-round TCR CDR3 RT-PCR. TCRdb fed the multiplex PCR reads into MiXCR, producing one record per CDR3 protein. The table shows roughly 570,000 distinct CDR3 sequences, with about 43% occurring only once. This clonotype originated in an adult woman with Graves' disease, either hyperthyroidism or ophthalmopathy (not recorded which). The specimen was peripheral blood or thyroid tissue (not recorded which).

The CDR3 region is CASSHLPGTNYGYTF. CDR3 nucleotide sequence: TGCGCCAGCAGCCATCTTCCGGGAACTAACTATGGCTACACCTTC. The chain carries TRBV5-1 and TRBJ1-2; D remains ambiguous. CDR1 is SGHRS and CDR2 is YFSETQ in the germline V gene. V lost 4 bases and J lost 0, with 13 bases in between. This CDR3 spans 15 amino acids.